Listed below are T cell receptor beta chains from one sample, sequenced in a study of Graves' ophthalmopathy and Graves' hyperthyroidism. One entry per CDR3 protein results from TCRdb running MiXCR on the multiplex PCR reads. The repertoire holds a few hundred thousand distinct CDR3 sequences, over 15% seen once, with about 7% in the top ten. The material sequenced was peripheral blood. The receptors come from a woman between 18 and 30 years old with stable Graves' hyperthyroidism. CDR3s include the opening cysteine and the closing phenylalanine or tryptophan. The D gene is left open where the match is weak. Not every row has a clone size; where given, it reads once, few, many or a size class.

d_gene	v_gene	abundance	j_gene	CDR3aa	CDR3nt
-	TRBV7-8	many	TRBJ1-5	CASSLRRNQPQHF	TGTGCCAGCAGCTTGCGTAGAAATCAGCCCCAGCATTTT
-	TRBV7-8	few	TRBJ1-5	CASSFGQGISGNQPRHF	-
-	TRBV11-2	many	TRBJ1-5	CASSSDSAWQPQHF	TGTGCCAGCAGCTCCGACAGCGCGTGGCAGCCCCAGCATTTT
-	TRBV3-1	many	TRBJ2-5	CASSRATAQETQYF	TGTGCCAGCAGCCGCGCAACAGCTCAAGAGACCCAGTACTTC
-	TRBV24-1	-	TRBJ2-2	CATSEPSPGPWGVNTGELFF	TGTGCCACCAGTGAACCCAGTCCGGGGCCTTGGGGGGTGAACACCGGGGAGCTGTTTTTT
-	TRBV6-5	many	TRBJ1-2	CASSTPTGALNYGYTF	TGTGCCAGCAGTACTCCGACAGGCGCTCTTAACTATGGCTACACCTTC
-	TRBV13	many	TRBJ2-5	CASSAGGPFAAQYF	TGTGCCAGCAGCGCCGGGGGGCCCTTCGCGGCCCAGTACTTC
-	TRBV6-1	-	TRBJ1-5	CASSEAGHQQPQHF	TGTGCCAGCAGTGAAGCTGGGCACCAACAGCCCCAGCATTTT
-	TRBV5-1	many	TRBJ1-5	CASSLGGADQPQHF	TGCGCCAGCAGCTTGGGGGGCGCAGATCAGCCCCAGCATTTT
-	TRBV29-1	once	TRBJ2-5	CSVVGITFQETQYF	TGCAGCGTTGTCGGTATCACCTTCCAAGAGACCCAGTACTTC
-	TRBV3-1	-	TRBJ1-1	CASSPQRQAPAFF	TGTGCCAGCAGCCCTCAGAGACAGGCCCCAGCTTTCTTT
-	TRBV14	-	TRBJ2-5	CASSQEGRGGAQYF	TGTGCCAGCAGCCAAGAGGGACGCGGAGGGGCCCAGTACTTC
-	TRBV7-2	many	TRBJ1-2	CASSFIGNYGYTF	TGTGCCAGCAGCTTTATTGGGAACTATGGCTACACCTTC